The 15 T cell receptor beta chains below all came from one sample that was sequenced in a study of blood T cells in healthy people across ages. For the second PCR, which ran for about 6 to 11 cycles, a sample-barcoded 5' primer and a J-beta primer mix were used. TCRdb ran MiXCR on the 5' RACE reads and lists one entry per CDR3 protein. The sample has some 1,800,000 distinct CDR3 sequences, roughly two fifths seen once. The material sequenced was blood. These receptors were taken from a human donor in good health.

This chain uses TRBV7-2 with TRBJ2-3; 9 bases align to TRBD1. The length of the CDR3 is 14 residues. Trimming removed 5 bases from V and 3 bases from J; junction bases left unmatched: 3. Germline CDR1 reads SGHTA; CDR2 reads FQGNSA. The CDR3 spells CASSKDRGTDTQYF. The CDR3 coding sequence is TGTGCCAGCAGCAAAGACAGGGGGACAGATACGCAGTATTTT.

The chain uses TRBV10-3 and TRBJ2-1; 7 bases match TRBD1. The CDR3 sequence is 15 residues long. Trimming removed 3 bases from V and 3 bases from J; junction bases left unmatched: 5. CDR1 ENHRY and CDR2 SYGVKD come from the germline V gene. CDR3 amino acids: CAISDDRVRYNEQFF. CDR3 DNA sequence: TGTGCCATCAGTGACGACAGGGTTCGCTACAATGAGCAGTTCTTC.

This chain connects TRBV7-8 to TRBJ2-5; D gene uncertain. Germline assignment: CDR1 SGHVS and CDR2 FQNEAQ. The CDR3 has 15 amino acids. V was trimmed by 3 bases and J by 9 bases, leaving 20 bases between them. CDR3 region: CASSLSLPPLVSQYF. In DNA form, the CDR3 reads TGTGCCAGCAGCTTGTCTCTGCCTCCCCTTGTTTCCCAGTACTTC.

The chain has TRBV2 and TRBJ1-5; D remains ambiguous. V lost 7 bases to trimming and J lost 4 bases, with 8 bases between them. Germline V gene sequence: CDR1 SNHLY, CDR2 FYNNEI. The CDR3 runs 12 residues. CDR3 coding DNA: TGTGCCAGCACAAGCACTAATCAGCCCCAGCATTTT. Its translation: CASTSTNQPQHF.

V is TRBV12-3 or TRBV12-4 and J is TRBJ1-6, with TRBD1 as a possible D gene (5 bases). V was pared by 5 bases and J by 5 bases, with 13 bases between. This CDR3 comprises 15 residues. CDR3 bases: TGTGCCAGCAGTCCTCAGGGAATAAATAATTCACCCCTCCACTTT. Translation: CASSPQGINNSPLHF.

In its sample, this clonotype was seen a few times. The genes are TRBV29-1 and TRBJ1-2; a weak D match, TRBD1 (5 bases). The V end was cut by 0 bases, the J end by 4 bases, with 9 bases between. Germline CDR1 is SQVTM and CDR2 is ANQGSEA. The CDR3 contains 13 residues. The CDR3 DNA reads as TGCAGCGTTGAAGATGGCAGGGCCTATGGCTACACCTTC. It is translated as CSVEDGRAYGYTF.

In DNA form, the CDR3 reads TGTGCCAGCAGCTTACTGTTTCTCGCGTGCACCGGGGAGCTGTTTTTT. Encoded protein: CASSLLFLACTGELFF. The V gene is TRBV7-9, the J gene TRBJ2-2; no clear D. This CDR3 comprises 16 residues. Per germline, CDR1 SEHNR and CDR2 FQNEAQ (reference sequence). V was shortened by 2 bases and J by 4 bases, with 14 bases between the two germline ends.

In this sample, this clonotype turned up a few times. The chain links TRBV25-1 to TRBJ2-5, with 13 bases identical to TRBD2. CDR1 and CDR2 from the germline V gene are MGHDK and SYGVNS. J gave up 5 bases and V 4 bases, and 7 bases lay outside the gene matches. CDR3 length: 16 amino acids. As DNA, the CDR3 is TGTGCCAGCAGTGGACCCGGGACTAGCGGGGTGGAGACCCAGTACTTC. Amino acids: CASSGPGTSGVETQYF.

To note about this clonotype: An end of the junction differs from the germline gene, which may be a read error. The chain links TRBV28 to TRBJ2-1, with no clear D. CDR3 length: 15 residues. Germline CDR1 reads MDHEN; CDR2 reads SYDVKM. The CDR3 sequence is CATFSEGWFGHEQFF. CDR3 sequence (DNA): TGCGCCACTTTCTCGGAAGGGTGGTTTGGCCATGAGCAGTTCTTC.

The chain employs TRBV6-6 and TRBJ2-7; 9 bases are shared with TRBD1. CDR3 length equals 13 residues. Per the germline V gene, CDR1 is MNHNY and CDR2 is SVGAGI (reference sequence). V lost 10 bases to trimming and J lost 5 bases; unmatched junction nucleotides: 9. Written as DNA, the CDR3 is TGTGCCACCACAGGGGGCGCGTTGAACGAGCAGTACTTC. Its protein is CATTGGALNEQYF.

The J gene is TRBJ2-4, the V gene TRBV2, with D maybe TRBD1 (8 bases). Trimming took off 7 bases at V and 9 bases at J, with 16 bases between the two ends. The CDR3 consists of 13 residues. Germline CDR1 and CDR2: SNHLY and FYNNEI. The CDR3 DNA is TGTGCCAGCACAATACAGGGGGAGGGCATTCAGTACTTC. As protein: CASTIQGEGIQYF.

This chain connects TRBV4-2 to TRBJ1-6, with 7 bases matching TRBD1. The V and J ends lost 1 base and 5 bases, in that order; junction bases with no gene match: 11. The CDR3 is 18 residues long. Germline V lookup: CDR1 LGHNA, CDR2 YNFKEQ. CDR3 sequence (DNA): TGTGCCAGCAGCCAAGGGGGACAGCTTTCACTTAATAATTCACCCCTCCACTTT. Translating gives CASSQGGQLSLNNSPLHF.

V gene TRBV9 combines with J gene TRBJ2-7; possibly TRBD2 for D (5 bases). Germline V gene data show CDR1 as SGDLS and CDR2 as YYNGEE. The CDR3 is made up of 14 amino acids. Between the trimmed V and J ends, which lost 3 bases and 3 bases, there was a span of 13 bases. CDR3 region: CASSGGEASYEQYF. DNA of the CDR3: TGTGCCAGCAGCGGGGGAGAGGCAAGCTACGAGCAGTACTTC.

The rearrangement joins TRBV2 to TRBJ1-5; no firm D call. Germline values: CDR1 SNHLY, CDR2 FYNNEI. The CDR3 spans 13 residues. V dropped 2 bases and J dropped 5 bases, with 7 bases sitting between them. The CDR3 bases are TGTGCCAGCAGTGAATTGAGGGATCAGCCCCAGCATTTT. This sequence encodes CASSELRDQPQHF.

Comments on this clonotype: A read error may account for a junction end that differs from germline. The genes are TRBV28 and TRBJ1-6, with 12 bases that match TRBD1. Per germline, CDR1 MDHEN and CDR2 SYDVKM. The CDR3 consists of 18 residues. CDR3 sequence: CASSPPTGTGGLGSPPHF. Written as DNA, the CDR3 is TGTGCCAGCAGTCCCCCCACCGGGACAGGGGGCTTGGGATCACCCCCCCACTTT.